This TCR beta chain comes out of a study of blood T cell repertoires in COVID-19. Across the study: Spain, Italy and the United States supplied samples that represented acute and convalescent COVID-19.

The V gene end was trimmed by 0 bases and the J gene end by 4 bases; junction bases not matched to a gene: 5. The CDR3 covers 17 residues. The germline V gene encodes CDR1 LNHNV and CDR2 YYDKDF (reference sequence). Produced via immunoSEQ multiplex PCR; TCRdb's table is partial and in-frame only. The table lists 160,000 or so clones, about 85% of them singletons. The chain recombines TRBV15 with TRBJ2-3, with 12 bases matching TRBD1. Source material: peripheral blood. The TCR comes from a man aged 40-49 years with acute or convalescent COVID-19. CDR3 loop: CATSRDPGTGGADTQYF. The CDR3 DNA reads TGTGCCACCAGCAGAGATCCCGGGACAGGGGGCGCAGATACGCAGTATTTT.